These 5 T cell receptor beta chains originate from one sample sequenced in a study of cytomegalovirus exposure and HLA in healthy donors. The PCR ran on 60 Vbeta and 13 Jbeta primers. Generated by immunoSEQ multiplex PCR, the TCRdb table keeps only in-frame clones and is missing some. The sample yields 150,000 to 200,000 clones, over 80% seen once. Input material: PBMCs. All receptors derive from a middle-aged man in good health and CMV-seronegative.

The V call is TRBV30, the J call TRBJ1-1; possible D gene TRBD1, 5 bases. The CDR3 loop spans 15 amino acids. The germline CDR1 and CDR2 sequences are GTSNPN and SVGIG (reference sequence). The V and J ends lost 2 bases and 1 base respectively, with 14 bases between them. The CDR3 DNA reads as TGTGCCTGGAGTCCCCTCAGGGTAGGGAACACTGAAGCTTTCTTT. As protein: CAWSPLRVGNTEAFF.

The genes are TRBV30 and TRBJ2-1, with 13 bases fitting TRBD2. With V trimmed by 3 bases and J by 4 bases, 6 bases remained unmatched. CDR3 length equals 16 residues. Germline loops: CDR1 GTSNPN, CDR2 SVGIG (reference sequence). This CDR3 reads CAWSRGTSGTYNEQFF. The CDR3 DNA follows: TGTGCCTGGAGCAGAGGGACTAGCGGGACATACAATGAGCAGTTCTTC.

This rearrangement joins TRBV4-2 to TRBJ2-3; D might be TRBD1 (7 bases). V lost 4 bases to trimming and J lost 1 base, with 15 bases between them. Germline CDR1 and CDR2: LGHNA and YNFKEQ. The CDR3 loop spans 16 amino acids. CDR3 DNA: TGTGCCAGCAGCCCTGGAGGCAGGGGGGGCACAGATACGCAGTATTTT. Amino acid sequence: CASSPGGRGGTDTQYF.

The chain combines TRBV6-5 with TRBJ1-2, with D possibly being TRBD1 (6 bases). There are 12 residues in the CDR3. V was trimmed by 10 bases and J by 7 bases, leaving 16 bases between them. The germline V gene encodes CDR1 MNHEY and CDR2 SVGAGI. CDR3: CATTGSSRGYTF. The CDR3 DNA reads as TGTGCCACCACAGGGTCTTCCCGTGGCTACACCTTC.

As regards this clone: This specimen includes other DNA sequences encoding the same CDR3. This rearrangement joins TRBV18 to TRBJ2-7, with D possibly being TRBD1 (6 bases). Germline values: CDR1 KGHSH, CDR2 LQKENI. The CDR3 totals 15 residues. Trimming cost V 3 bases and J 1 base, with 13 bases left between them. The CDR3 here is CASSPPQGRSYEQYF. The CDR3 DNA reads as TGTGCCAGCTCACCCCCACAGGGAAGGTCCTACGAGCAGTACTTC.